The next 12 T cell receptor beta chains were all read from a single sample in a study of early T cells in non-severe SARS-CoV-2 infection. Each CDR3 protein gets one entry after TCRdb re-called the 5' RACE reads with MiXCR. This table has some 58,000 distinct CDR3 sequences, 10% to 15% appearing once. Sequencing input: whole blood. The source is an adult who was a healthcare worker with PCR-confirmed SARS-CoV-2 infection or an uninfected control (not recorded which).

This clonotype appeared many times. In DNA form, the CDR3 reads TGCGCCAGCAGCTTCCGGCGAAGTACCGGGACTAGCGTTACAGATACGCAGTATTTT. Encoded protein: CASSFRRSTGTSVTDTQYF. The V and J genes are TRBV5-1 and TRBJ2-3; 10 bases are a match to TRBD2. The J segment lost 3 bases and the V segment lost 2 bases, leaving 15 bases of the junction unmatched. This CDR3 contains 19 residues. Germline assignment: CDR1 SGHRS and CDR2 YFSETQ.

This clonotype was recorded many times. This chain joins TRBV6-2 or TRBV6-3 and TRBJ1-1; TRBD1 is a possible D gene (5 bases). CDR3 length equals 14 residues. Germline values: CDR1 MNHEY, CDR2 SVGEGT. V was clipped by 7 bases and J by 2 bases, with 14 bases between them. The CDR3 is CASTHGGSNTEAFF. In nucleotides, the CDR3 is TGTGCCAGCACTCACGGGGGATCCAACACTGAAGCTTTCTTT.

A word on this clonotype: No DNA is shown, since the ends of the CDR3 on it are uncertain; the CDR3 is the one TCRdb lists. V and J are TRBV12-2 and TRBJ2-2; the D segment call TRBD2 is taken from the table without a DNA check. TRBV12-2 has pseudogene status. From its first to its last residue, the CDR3 has 16 amino acids. The CDR3 reads CASRLHSGGRPGSCFF.

This clonotype was found many times. The chain recombines TRBV6-6 with TRBJ1-5; D is unclear. Looked up from germline, CDR1 is MNHNY and CDR2 is SVGAGI (reference sequence). This CDR3 contains 17 residues. Trimming stripped 0 bases from V and 1 base from J, with 13 bases between. This CDR3 is CASSYSQGGESNQPQHF. The CDR3 DNA sequence: TGTGCCAGCAGTTACTCCCAAGGCGGGGAGAGCAATCAGCCCCAGCATTTT.

The DNA for the CDR3 is TGTGCCAGTAGTATAGGTCGGCCCGCAGATACGCAGTATTTT. It yields the protein CASSIGRPADTQYF. This sequence joins TRBV19 and TRBJ2-3; D is unresolved. This CDR3 comprises 14 residues. CDR1 is LNHDA, CDR2 SQIVND, per germline (reference sequence). V was clipped by 1 base and J by 4 bases, with 9 bases between them.

This clonotype was picked up a small number of times. The CDR3 reads CASSYSQGTNEKLFF. The CDR3, as DNA: TGTGCCAGCAGTTACTCACAGGGCACTAATGAAAAACTGTTTTTT. The rearrangement joins TRBV6-5 to TRBJ1-4, with D perhaps matching TRBD1 (6 bases). The V end lost 0 bases, the J end lost 2 bases, and 7 bases lay between the germline ends. CDR1 and CDR2 from the germline V gene are MNHEY and SVGAGI. The length of the CDR3 is 15 residues.

The V call is TRBV2, the J call TRBJ1-3, with D unclear. Germline loops: CDR1 SNHLY, CDR2 FYNNEI. The CDR3 totals 14 residues. V shed 7 bases and J shed 0 bases, with 10 bases lying between them. This CDR3 reads CASKPPVSGNTIYF. The CDR3 nucleotides read TGTGCCAGCAAACCGCCGGTCTCTGGAAACACCATATATTTT.

The V and J genes are TRBV12-3 or TRBV12-4 and TRBJ1-2, with no clear D. This CDR3 has 12 amino acids. Trimming cost V 2 bases and J 4 bases, with 5 bases left between them. CDR3 in amino acids: CASSLNSYGYTF. As DNA, the CDR3 is TGTGCCAGCAGTTTAAACAGCTATGGCTACACCTTC.

This clonotype was counted a few times. The J gene is TRBJ2-5, the V gene TRBV20-1; D uncertain. The germline V gene has CDR1 DFQATT and CDR2 SNEGSKA (reference sequence). The CDR3 extends over 11 amino acids. The V end lost 5 bases, the J end lost 4 bases, and 8 bases lay between the germline ends. In DNA, the CDR3 is TGCAGTGCTGGAAGACGAGAGACCCAGTACTTC. Translated: CSAGRRETQYF.

This clonotype was observed a handful of times. This rearrangement joins TRBV20-1 to TRBJ1-3; D ambiguous. With 5 bases removed from V and 12 bases from J, the gap between germline ends came to 14 bases. There are 11 residues in the CDR3. Germline CDR1 reads DFQATT; CDR2 reads SNEGSKA (reference sequence). The chain's CDR3 is CSASFGPGIYF. The CDR3 nucleotides read TGCAGTGCTTCTTTCGGACCTGGCATATATTTT.

This clonotype has ten or more counts. This chain connects TRBV9 to TRBJ2-5; TRBD1 might be the D (6 bases). Germline V gene lookup returns CDR1 SGDLS and CDR2 YYNGEE. V was trimmed by 3 bases and J by 2 bases, leaving 11 bases between them. The CDR3 has 14 residues. The CDR3 nucleotides are TGTGCCAGCAGCGCCAGGGGAAGACAAGAGACCCAGTACTTC. It is translated as CASSARGRQETQYF.

This clonotype has only a few counts. The rearrangement links TRBV19 to TRBJ1-1; TRBD1 matches at 8 bases. Trimming cost V 3 bases and J 9 bases; bases outside gene matches: 9. Germline CDR1 and CDR2: LNHDA and SQIVND (reference sequence). This CDR3 is built from 14 residues. CDR3 in amino acids: CASSILSPGGQAFF. The CDR3 DNA is TGTGCCAGTAGTATCCTTTCACCAGGGGGCCAAGCTTTCTTT.